This T cell receptor (beta chain) originates from a study of blood T cell repertoires in COVID-19. On the study more broadly: Whether acute or convalescent, the COVID-19 samples came from the United States, Italy and Spain. PBMCs, B-cell-depleted T cells, or T cells provided the cDNA or gDNA that made up the material.

Germline V gene data show CDR1 as MNHEY and CDR2 as SVGAGI. The V gene lost 2 bases and the J gene lost 0 bases, with 5 bases spanning the gap. CDR3 length: 15 amino acids. Source study methods: For nucleated cells, counts were estimated from reference gene primer amplification. TCRdb's copy holds only in-frame clones and misses some; the assay was immunoSEQ multiplex PCR. For V, J and clone size, that table is used; D and trimming come from the DNA. The table has approximately 140,000 clones, 88% seen once. The sample consisted of peripheral blood. The TCR originated in a man aged 55 to 70 with active or convalescent COVID-19. The chain couples TRBV6-5 to TRBJ2-6; D remains ambiguous. In DNA, the CDR3 is TGTGCCAGCAGTTACCTAGTCTCTGGGGCCAACGTCCTGACTTTC. Its translation: CASSYLVSGANVLTF.